The clone carrying this T cell receptor (beta chain) was recorded a few times. The antigen is undetermined. Each sample yielded at least 6 million isolated PBMCs. The data were taken from a study of blood T cells in healthy people across ages. Study results and limitations: More naive CD4+ cells and higher diversity marked long-lived donors relative to aged donors. Expanded clonotype shifts may have been confounded, as the donors had an unknown CMV status.

CDR1 and CDR2 from the germline V gene are LNHDA and SQIVND (reference sequence). V was pared by 8 bases and J by 1 base, with 20 bases between. This CDR3 is built from 16 residues. It was with a sample-barcoded 5' primer and a J-beta primer mix that a second PCR of roughly 7 to 11 cycles was run. MiXCR was run by TCRdb on the 5' RACE reads, yielding one entry per CDR3 protein. The table has hundreds of thousands of distinct CDR3 sequences, less than 35% seen once. The sample consisted of blood. The V call is TRBV19, the J call TRBJ1-1, with a tentative D call TRBD1 (6 bases). The receptor was derived from a woman of 80 years or more in good health. The CDR3 DNA reads as TGTGCCAGTGCCTTCGGGTGGGACACGGAGAACACTGAAGCTTTCTTT. It specifies CASAFGWDTENTEAFF. The complete variable domain, with remaining parts taken from reference TRBV19 and TRBJ1-1, reads DGGITQSPKYLFRKEGQNVTLSCEQNLNHDAMYWYRQDPGQGLRLIYYSQIVNDFQKGDIAEGYSVSREKKESFPLTVTSAQKNPTAFYLCASAFGWDTENTEAFFGQGTRLTVV.